This T cell receptor (beta chain) came from a study of identical twins. The CDR3 is made up of 13 amino acids. V shed 5 bases and J shed 0 bases, with 5 bases lying between them. Germline CDR1 is MNHNS and CDR2 is SASEGT. Among all donors, each was a healthy Caucasian. TCRdb analysed the 5' RACE reads with MiXCR anew, one entry per CDR3 protein. The sample consists of approximately 530,000 distinct CDR3 sequences, about 22% of them appearing once. This sample also appeared in a second study, on yellow fever vaccine responses in identical twins.

The V and J genes are TRBV6-1 and TRBJ1-5, with unresolved D. Sample: CD4+ T cells sorted from blood. The origin of this receptor is a woman younger than 35 in good health. In nucleotides, the CDR3 is TGTGCCAGCAGTAGGGTTAGCAATCAGCCCCAGCATTTT. This translates into CASSRVSNQPQHF.